The sequence of this TCR beta chain was determined in a study of control samples from healthy donors and cancer patients. The ends were cut back, 4 bases at V and 4 bases at J, with 8 bases in the middle. The CDR3 contains 13 residues. Germline CDR1 SNHLY, CDR2 FYNNEI. The repertoire was sequenced with immunoSEQ multiplex PCR; TCRdb's copy has only in-frame clones and lacks some. The sample contains 200,000 or so clones, around 94% of which appear only once. The rearrangement joins TRBV2 to TRBJ1-5, with D uncertain. Sequenced input: blood. The TCR sequence derives from a man over 45 in good health. The CDR3 bases are TGTGCCAGCAGTGCACAGCCAAATCAGCCCCAGCATTTT. It yields the protein CASSAQPNQPQHF.